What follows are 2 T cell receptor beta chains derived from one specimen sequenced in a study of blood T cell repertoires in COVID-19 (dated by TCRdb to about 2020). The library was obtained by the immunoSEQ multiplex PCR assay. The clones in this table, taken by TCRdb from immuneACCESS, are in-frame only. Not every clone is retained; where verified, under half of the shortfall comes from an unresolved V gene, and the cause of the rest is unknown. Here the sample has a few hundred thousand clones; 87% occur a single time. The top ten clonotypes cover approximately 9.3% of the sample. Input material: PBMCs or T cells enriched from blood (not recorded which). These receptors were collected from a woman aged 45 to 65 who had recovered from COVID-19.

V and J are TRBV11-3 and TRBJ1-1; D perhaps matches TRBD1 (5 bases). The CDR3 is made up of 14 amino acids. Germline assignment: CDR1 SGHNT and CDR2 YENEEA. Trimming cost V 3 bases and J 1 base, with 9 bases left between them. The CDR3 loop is CASSFGGTNTEAFF. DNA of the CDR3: TGTGCCAGCAGCTTCGGGGGGACGAACACTGAAGCTTTCTTT.

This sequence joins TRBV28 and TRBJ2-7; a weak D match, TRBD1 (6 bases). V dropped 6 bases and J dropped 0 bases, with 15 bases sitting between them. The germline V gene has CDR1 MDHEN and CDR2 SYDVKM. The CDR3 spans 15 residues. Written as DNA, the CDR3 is TGTGCCAGCAGCGACCCTACAGGGATCTCCTACGAGCAGTACTTC. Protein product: CASSDPTGISYEQYF. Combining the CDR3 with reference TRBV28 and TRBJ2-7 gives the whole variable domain DVKVTQSSRYLVKRTGEKVFLECVQDMDHENMFWYRQDPGLGLRLIYFSYDVKMKEKGDIPEGYSVSREKKERFSLILESASTNQTSMYLCASSDPTGISYEQYFGPGTRLTVT.